Listed below are T cell receptor beta chains from one sample, sequenced in a study of blood T cells in healthy people across ages. TCRdb analysed the 5' RACE reads with MiXCR anew, one entry per CDR3 protein. The table lists about 1.6 million distinct CDR3 sequences, about 32% of them singletons. Sequencing was performed on blood. The receptors stem from a woman aged 25 to 45 in good health. CDR3s include the opening cysteine and the closing phenylalanine or tryptophan.

V gene,J gene,CDR3 protein
TRBV3-1,TRBJ2-3,CASSQFQDTQYF
TRBV5-1,TRBJ1-2,CASSIGQASLHGYTF
TRBV7-9,TRBJ1-4,CTSSKHEQGAVEKLFF
TRBV2,TRBJ2-4,CASSESRLWAKNIQYF
TRBV12-3/TRBV12-4,TRBJ2-5,CASSVQAGGPETQYF
TRBV9,TRBJ2-1,CASGASRGSSYNEQFF
TRBV20-1,TRBJ2-5,CSARDQGGRGEQYF
TRBV6-1,TRBJ1-5,CASSGGGYSNQPQHF
TRBV3-1,TRBJ2-5,CASSQELRGEAQYF
TRBV20-1,TRBJ1-1,CSARRTGKAFF
TRBV29-1,TRBJ1-1,CSGTRLGGEAFF
TRBV12-3/TRBV12-4,TRBJ1-1,CASTTQGGVTEAFF
TRBV30,TRBJ2-3,CAWSVGDTDTQYF
TRBV20-1,TRBJ2-1,CSATHSGGGSYNEQFF
TRBV3-1,TRBJ2-1,CASSQDWADNEQFF
TRBV5-1,TRBJ2-7,CASSRGGDRGYEQYF
TRBV4-1,TRBJ1-6,CASSQEVNARESPLHF
TRBV3-1,TRBJ2-1,CAGPSPTSGIYNEQFF
TRBV5-1,TRBJ1-1,CASSYAQVVNTEAFF
TRBV20-1,TRBJ2-4,CSARVLRGASNKGKNIQYF
TRBV20-1,TRBJ2-1,CSARDDERPYNEQFF
TRBV3-1,TRBJ2-5,CASSQVGRLETQYF
TRBV15,TRBJ2-3,CATSRELAITTDTQYF
TRBV27,TRBJ2-3,CASSFLSTDTQYF
TRBV12-3/TRBV12-4,TRBJ1-2,CASTQGGGVLGYTF
TRBV7-2,TRBJ2-7,CASSPSSPGRGAYEQYF
TRBV20-1,TRBJ2-3,CSAPLADGTDTQYF
TRBV4-2,TRBJ1-1,CASSQAHQVSAFF
TRBV20-1,TRBJ2-1,CSASRQGFYNEQFF
TRBV29-1,TRBJ1-1,CSLYDRGEGEAFF
TRBV27,TRBJ2-1,CASSPIRLAGGSTYNEQFF
TRBV5-1,TRBJ2-2,CASSLSITATNTGELFF